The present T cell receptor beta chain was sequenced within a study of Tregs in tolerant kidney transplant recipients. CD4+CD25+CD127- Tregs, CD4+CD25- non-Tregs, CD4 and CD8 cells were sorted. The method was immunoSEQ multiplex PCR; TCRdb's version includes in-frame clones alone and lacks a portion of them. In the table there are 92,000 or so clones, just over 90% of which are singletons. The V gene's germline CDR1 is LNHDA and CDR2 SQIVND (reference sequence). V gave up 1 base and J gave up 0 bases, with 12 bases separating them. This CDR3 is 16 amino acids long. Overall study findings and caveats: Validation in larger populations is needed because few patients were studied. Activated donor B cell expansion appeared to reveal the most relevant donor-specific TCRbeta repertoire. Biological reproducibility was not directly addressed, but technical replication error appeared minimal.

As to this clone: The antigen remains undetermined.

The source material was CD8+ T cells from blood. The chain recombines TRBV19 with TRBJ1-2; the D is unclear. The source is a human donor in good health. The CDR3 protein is CASSIVRTGANYGYTF. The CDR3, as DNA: TGTGCCAGTAGTATAGTACGAACGGGCGCTAACTATGGCTACACCTTC.